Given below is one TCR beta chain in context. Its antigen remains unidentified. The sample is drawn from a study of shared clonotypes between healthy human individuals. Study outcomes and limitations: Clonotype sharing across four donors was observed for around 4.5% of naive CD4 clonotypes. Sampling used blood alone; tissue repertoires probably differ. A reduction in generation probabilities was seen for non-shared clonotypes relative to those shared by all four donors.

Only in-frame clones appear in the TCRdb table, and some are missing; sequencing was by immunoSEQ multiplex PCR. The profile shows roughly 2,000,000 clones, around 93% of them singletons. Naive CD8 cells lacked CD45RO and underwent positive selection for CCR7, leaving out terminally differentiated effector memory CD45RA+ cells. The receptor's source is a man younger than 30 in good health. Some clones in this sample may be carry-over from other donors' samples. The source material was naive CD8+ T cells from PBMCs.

The CDR3 nucleotides read TGTGCCAGCAGCTCTCTAGCGGGAGCACTTGAGACCCAGTACTTC. Translating gives CASSSLAGALETQYF. The V gene is TRBV11-2, the J gene TRBJ2-5; 10 nucleotides align to TRBD2. V lost 4 bases and J lost 5; bases outside the gene matches: 7. The length of the CDR3 is 15 residues. Germline-derived CDR1 and CDR2 are SGHAT and FQNNGV.